These 27 T cell receptor beta chains were sequenced from one sample in a study of T cells after yellow fever vaccination. MiXCR, run by TCRdb on the 5' RACE reads, gives a single entry per CDR3 protein. In the table there are 140,000 to 150,000 distinct CDR3 sequences, approximately 6.6% of which are singletons. The input for sequencing was CD4+ T cells sorted from PBMCs, taken 10 days after the yellow fever booster vaccination. The origin of the receptors is a man aged 25-45 years who received the YFV17D yellow fever vaccine.

Concerning this clonotype itself: Just one base apart from a much larger clone, this may be a read error. The rearrangement joins TRBV12-3 or TRBV12-4 to TRBJ2-5; D is possibly TRBD1 (6 bases). This CDR3 contains 15 residues. CDR3 nucleotides: TGTGCCAGCACCCAAACCAGGGGAAAGTCCGAGACCCAGCACTTC. Its translation: CASTQTRGKSETQHF.

In this sample, this clonotype turned up many times. Germline and junction disagree at one end, which may indicate a read error. The CDR3 region has the DNA TGTGCCACCCCCGGTATTTCATTC. This translates into CATPGISF. The chain employs TRBV6-4 and TRBJ2-1; D uncertain. Germline CDR1 MRHNA, CDR2 SNTAGT. The CDR3 covers 8 residues.

This clonotype was detected many times. The rearrangement links TRBV5-4 to TRBJ2-7; 9 positions match TRBD2. CDR3 length: 13 residues. CDR1 and CDR2 (germline): SGHNT, YYREEE (reference sequence). V lost 4 bases to trimming and J lost 4 bases; unmatched junction nucleotides: 3. The CDR3 sequence: CASSTSGGYEQYF. CDR3 nucleotide sequence: TGTGCCAGCAGCACGAGCGGGGGGTACGAGCAGTACTTC.

This clonotype was observed at least ten times. The V and J genes are TRBV3-1 and TRBJ2-4; D unresolved. Germline assignment: CDR1 LGHDT and CDR2 YNNKEL (reference sequence). V was clipped by 0 bases and J by 0 bases, with 6 bases between them. CDR3 size: 15 residues. The CDR3 DNA reads TGTGCCAGCAGCCAAGAACGACTAGCCAAAAACATTCAGTACTTC. It yields the protein CASSQERLAKNIQYF. The complete variable domain, with remaining parts taken from reference TRBV3-1 and TRBJ2-4, reads DTAVSQTPKYLVTQMGNDKSIKCEQNLGHDTMYWYKQDSKKFLKIMFSYNNKELIINETVPNRFSPKSPDKAHLNLHINSLELGDSAVYFCASSQERLAKNIQYFGAGTRLSVL.

The V and J genes are TRBV5-1 and TRBJ1-3; TRBD1 matches 10 bases. The germline V gene has CDR1 SGHRS and CDR2 YFSETQ. With 4 bases clipped from V and 3 bases from J, the junction kept 7 bases outside the gene matches. The CDR3 has 16 residues. The CDR3 region is CASSQGDRGGGNTIYF. In DNA form, the CDR3 reads TGCGCCAGCAGCCAAGGGGACAGGGGAGGTGGAAACACCATATATTTT.

On this clonotype: A single base separates this from a much larger clone, so it may be a read error. The chain is built from TRBV30 and TRBJ2-7; the D is unclear. This CDR3 is 12 amino acids long. CDR1 and CDR2 (germline): GTSNPN, SVGIG (reference sequence). The CDR3 DNA reads TGTGCCTTGAGTATAATTTTTAGGGAGCAGTACTTC. The encoded protein is CALSIIFREQYF. Full variable domain (rest looked up from reference TRBV30 and TRBJ2-7): SQTIHQWPATLVQPVGSPLSLECTVEGTSNPNLYWYRQAAGRGLQLLFYSVGIGQISSEVPQNLSASRPQDRQFILSSKKLLLSDSGFYLCALSIIFREQYFGPGTRLTVT.

This clonotype was seen at least ten times. One end of the junction is discordant with germline, which a read error may explain. The chain couples TRBV7-2 to TRBJ2-3, with a weak D call TRBD1 (5 bases). Germline V lookup: CDR1 SGHTA, CDR2 FQGNSA. The CDR3 has 13 residues. The CDR3: CASSSTPTGSSAF. In DNA form, the CDR3 reads TGTGCCAGCAGCTCCACTCCCACAGGTTCGAGCGCTTTT.

This clonotype has ten or more counts. The CDR3: CASSKTSGSLPYNEQFF. CDR3 nucleotides: TGTGCCAGCAGTAAGACTAGCGGGAGTTTGCCCTACAATGAGCAGTTCTTC. V is TRBV6-2 or TRBV6-3 and J is TRBJ2-1, with TRBD2 identical over 12 bases. The CDR3 totals 17 residues. CDR1 and CDR2 from the germline V gene are MNHEY and SVGEGT. The V segment lost 5 bases and the J segment 2 bases; nucleotides outside the gene matches: 7.

This clonotype showed up many times. V is TRBV7-2 and J is TRBJ2-1, with unresolved D. Trimming shortened V by 2 bases and J by 0 bases, and 11 bases separated the two germline ends. Germline V gene sequence: CDR1 SGHTA, CDR2 FQGNSA. The CDR3 totals 16 residues. CDR3 residues: CASSLFGTSSYNEQFF. CDR3 nucleotides: TGTGCCAGCAGCTTATTCGGTACGAGCTCCTACAATGAGCAGTTCTTC.

This clonotype was counted at least ten times. CDR3 protein: CSVEDQQGITGELFF. The CDR3 nucleotides read TGCAGCGTTGAAGATCAACAGGGTATTACCGGGGAGCTGTTTTTT. V and J are TRBV29-1 and TRBJ2-2, with a tentative D call TRBD1 (6 bases). With 0 bases removed from V and 5 bases from J, the gap between germline ends came to 13 bases. Germline V gives CDR1 SQVTM, CDR2 ANQGSEA. The CDR3 covers 15 residues.

This clonotype appeared many times. V is TRBV6-1 and J is TRBJ1-2; D may be TRBD1 (6 bases). Germline CDR1 is MNHNS and CDR2 is SASEGT. The V and J ends lost 4 bases and 4 bases respectively, with 13 bases between them. The CDR3 is 14 amino acids. CDR3 sequence: CASSGLTGFYGYTF. The CDR3 nucleotides are TGTGCCAGCAGTGGCTTAACAGGGTTCTATGGCTACACCTTC.

This clonotype has a count of ten or more. CDR3 in DNA: TGTGCCATCAGTGGACAGGGGACAGATACGCAGTATTTT. Protein: CAISGQGTDTQYF. The chain joins TRBV10-3 to TRBJ2-3, with 8 positions matching TRBD1. The V gene's germline CDR1 is ENHRY and CDR2 SYGVKD. Germline trimming cut 4 bases from V and 3 bases from J; bases unmatched to any gene: 0. The CDR3 extends over 13 amino acids.

Only a few counts were recorded for this clonotype. The chain uses TRBV9 and TRBJ2-2, with 8 positions matching TRBD2. The germline V gene has CDR1 SGDLS and CDR2 YYNGEE. The V and J ends lost 2 bases and 4 bases, in that order; junction bases with no gene match: 7. The CDR3 consists of 16 residues. The CDR3 loop reads CASSVTGRGSTGELFF. CDR3 sequence (DNA): TGTGCCAGCAGCGTTACCGGGAGGGGTAGCACCGGGGAGCTGTTTTTT.

This clonotype has only a few counts. The rearrangement links TRBV3-1 to TRBJ2-1; D is uncertain. Trimming removed 0 bases at V and 9 bases at J, with 21 bases between. The V gene's germline CDR1 is LGHDT and CDR2 YNNKEL (reference sequence). The CDR3 is made up of 17 amino acids. CDR3 sequence reads: CASSQDLSFGERGEQFF. The CDR3 DNA follows: TGTGCCAGCAGCCAAGATTTGAGTTTTGGGGAACGCGGTGAGCAGTTCTTC.

This clonotype was counted many times. This chain joins TRBV7-7 and TRBJ2-5, with D hard to call. The V gene's germline CDR1 is SSHAT and CDR2 FNYEAQ (reference sequence). This CDR3 is built from 15 residues. Trimming left V 5 bases short and J 1 base short, with 14 bases between. CDR3 DNA sequence: TGTGCCAGCAGCCCAATGGGATCCACCCAAGAGACCCAGTACTTC. Protein: CASSPMGSTQETQYF.

This clonotype occurred many times. The chain links TRBV11-2 to TRBJ2-4, with D possibly being TRBD1 (7 bases). The CDR3 spans 18 residues. CDR1 and CDR2 (germline): SGHAT, FQNNGV. Trimming cost V 2 bases and J 0 bases, with 17 bases left between them. The DNA of the CDR3 is TGTGCCAGCAGCTTAACAGGGGACTCGTCCCTAGCCAAAAACATTCAGTACTTC. The encoded protein is CASSLTGDSSLAKNIQYF.

This clonotype was observed many times. V gene TRBV2 combines with J gene TRBJ2-3; tentative D call: TRBD2 (6 bases). Germline values: CDR1 SNHLY, CDR2 FYNNEI. V lost 5 bases, J lost 0 bases, and 15 bases lay in between. The CDR3 consists of 16 residues. CDR3 in DNA: TGTGCCAGCAGTAAAATCCAGGGAGGAAGCACAGATACGCAGTATTTT. It codes for CASSKIQGGSTDTQYF. Complete variable domain (other parts from reference TRBV2 and TRBJ2-3): EPEVTQTPSHQVTQMGQEVILRCVPISNHLYFYWYRQILGQKVEFLVSFYNNEISEKSEIFDDQFSVERPDGSNFTLKIRSTKLEDSAMYFCASSKIQGGSTDTQYFGPGTRLTVL.

The genes are TRBV5-1 and TRBJ2-1; 7 bases fit TRBD2. This CDR3 spans 12 amino acids. Trimming took 7 bases from V and 6 from J; bases not matched to a gene: 4. Germline CDR1 and CDR2: SGHRS and YFSETQ. The chain's CDR3 is CASGGSANEQFF. The CDR3 DNA is TGCGCCAGCGGCGGGAGCGCCAATGAGCAGTTCTTC.

This clonotype was counted ten times or more. CDR3 coding DNA: TGCGCCAGCAGCTTGGTGAAAGGCGCTTCCTACGAGCAGTACTTC. Translating it yields CASSLVKGASYEQYF. This chain uses TRBV5-1 with TRBJ2-7; unclear D gene. Germline lookup yields CDR1 SGHRS and CDR2 YFSETQ. Deletions cut 0 bases from V and 1 base from J, with 11 bases between. The CDR3 contains 15 residues.

Regarding this clonotype: This could be a read error, since a much larger clone is one nucleotide away. This sequence joins TRBV7-8 and TRBJ2-1; D is ambiguous. Germline lookup yields CDR1 SGHVS and CDR2 FQNEAQ. The CDR3 totals 11 residues. CDR3 amino acids: CANSSRGEQFF. The CDR3 DNA follows: TGTGCCAACAGCTCGCGAGGTGAGCAGTTCTTC.

Ten or more counts support this clonotype. The chain combines TRBV7-3 with TRBJ2-1, with 9 positions matching TRBD1. V lost 8 bases, J lost 6 bases, and 2 bases stayed unmatched. The germline gives CDR1 SGHTA, CDR2 FQGTGA. The length of the CDR3 is 12 residues. CDR3 DNA: TGTGCCAGCGGGACAGGGTCCAATGAGCAGTTCTTC. It is translated as CASGTGSNEQFF.

In the case of this clonotype: A single base separates this from a much larger clone, so it may be a read error. This rearrangement joins TRBV7-2 to TRBJ2-3; D is unresolved. Germline CDR1 is SGHTA and CDR2 is FQGNSA. The CDR3 has 15 residues. For the CDR3, the DNA is TGTGCCAGCAGCTTAATCAGAGCCGGCACAGATATGCAGTATTTT. Translating it yields CASSLIRAGTDMQYF. Complete variable domain (other parts from reference TRBV7-2 and TRBJ2-3): GAGVSQSPSNKVTEKGKDVELRCDPISGHTALYWYRQSLGQGLEFLIYFQGNSAPDKSGLPSDRFSAERTGGSVSTLTIQRTQQEDSAVYLCASSLIRAGTDMQYFGPGTRLTVL.

This clonotype has a count of ten or more. The chain employs TRBV5-1 and TRBJ2-2; 7 bases agree with TRBD1. V lost 0 bases and J lost 7; bases outside the gene matches: 9. Germline-derived CDR1 and CDR2 are SGHRS and YFSETQ. CDR3 size: 16 residues. CDR3 protein: CASSLELDRSVGELFF. Written as DNA, the CDR3 is TGCGCCAGCAGCTTGGAACTGGACAGGTCGGTCGGGGAGCTGTTTTTT.

This clonotype was counted ten times or more. The chain combines TRBV15 with TRBJ2-5; maybe TRBD1 (5 bases). CDR1 and CDR2 (germline): LNHNV, YYDKDF (reference sequence). The CDR3 covers 15 residues. Trimming removed 1 base at V and 2 bases at J, with 11 bases between. DNA of the CDR3: TGTGCCACCAGCAGAGCCCCAGGGCAACAAGAGACCCAGTACTTC. Translation gives CATSRAPGQQETQYF.

The genes are TRBV10-3 and TRBJ2-7; perhaps TRBD1 as D (5 bases). CDR1 and CDR2 from the germline V gene are ENHRY and SYGVKD. This CDR3 comprises 12 residues. Trimming left V 3 bases short and J 3 bases short, with 6 bases between. The CDR3 DNA reads as TGTGCCATCAGTGACAGGGACTACGAGCAGTACTTC. As protein: CAISDRDYEQYF.

The genes are TRBV7-2 and TRBJ2-7; the match to TRBD2 covers 11 bases. The CDR3 spans 15 residues. Trimming cost V 6 bases and J 4 bases; bases outside gene matches: 8. The V gene's germline CDR1 is SGHTA and CDR2 FQGNSA. The DNA of the CDR3 is TGTGCCAGCAGGGAGGCTAGCGGGAGGAGTTACGAGCAGTACTTC. The encoded protein is CASREASGRSYEQYF. The full variable domain, in which reference TRBV7-2 and TRBJ2-7 provide the parts outside the CDR3, is GAGVSQSPSNKVTEKGKDVELRCDPISGHTALYWYRQSLGQGLEFLIYFQGNSAPDKSGLPSDRFSAERTGGSVSTLTIQRTQQEDSAVYLCASREASGRSYEQYFGPGTRLTVT.

This clonotype was recorded at least ten times. The V gene is TRBV5-1, the J gene TRBJ1-2; D is possibly TRBD1 (6 bases). The germline V gene encodes CDR1 SGHRS and CDR2 YFSETQ. The CDR3 has 16 residues. V lost 0 bases and J 1 base, leaving 13 bases between the germline ends. The CDR3 DNA sequence: TGCGCCAGCAGCTTGGCCCGGATAGGGGGTAACTATGGCTACACCTTC. This encodes CASSLARIGGNYGYTF.